This section outlines one T cell receptor (beta chain) sequence together with its context. Its antigen is currently unknown. The sample comes from a study of cytomegalovirus exposure and HLA in healthy donors. Study results and caveats: Among the CMV-associated chains, three were confirmed in vitro as specific for CMV antigens. For TCR beta chains, V- and J-gene trimming was later linked to a missense DCLRE1C variant. CMV serostatus was the only immune exposure information that was available.

With 60 Vbeta and 13 Jbeta primers, the PCR was carried out. Libraries were prepared by immunoSEQ multiplex PCR; TCRdb keeps only in-frame clonotypes and omits some of them. This table has around 110,000 clones, about 81% appearing once. Trimming took 0 bases from V and 3 from J, leaving 11 bases between them. CDR1 LGHNA and CDR2 YSLEER come from the germline V gene. The CDR3 spans 15 residues. The source of this sequence is a male donor in good health and CMV-seropositive. This rearrangement joins TRBV4-3 to TRBJ1-1, with D tentatively TRBD1 (6 bases). Sequenced input: PBMCs. The CDR3 is CASSQDLGGDTEAFF. CDR3 nucleotides: TGCGCCAGCAGCCAAGATTTAGGGGGGGACACTGAAGCTTTCTTT.